This T cell receptor (beta chain) was retrieved from a study of cytomegalovirus exposure and HLA in healthy donors. A remark on this clone: Its antigen is currently unknown.

Researchers ran the PCR with 60 Vbeta and 13 Jbeta primers. TCRdb's table, derived via immunoSEQ multiplex PCR, lists solely in-frame clones and lacks some. The sample includes 200,000 or so clones, about 90% of them seen just once. CDR3 size: 16 residues. V lost 0 bases to trimming and J lost 3 bases, with 16 bases between them. Germline V gene lookup returns CDR1 SGDLS and CDR2 YYNGEE. Broader study findings: It was taken for granted in presence/absence analyses that sequencing depth across donors was roughly uniform.

As for the donors, each was a healthy bone marrow donor. The TCR originated in a girl under three years old in good health and CMV-seronegative. The sequenced material came from PBMCs. V and J are TRBV9 and TRBJ2-7; D possibly corresponds to TRBD1 (5 bases). Here the CDR3 DNA reads TGTGCCAGCAGCGTAGGCCCATACTCCAGGGACTACGAGCAGTACTTC. Its protein is CASSVGPYSRDYEQYF.